This T cell receptor beta chain was documented in a study of control samples from healthy donors and cancer patients. Using immunoSEQ multiplex PCR, the repertoire was profiled, and TCRdb retains in-frame clones only, with some absent. Altogether some 15,000 clones are present, 87% being singletons, with the ten largest covering 11%. The CDR3 sequence is 17 residues long. Germline CDR1 is SGDLS and CDR2 is YYNGEE. V lost 3 bases and J lost 1; bases outside the gene matches: 11. The receptor was derived from a woman aged 70-85 years with colorectal cancer. Sample: PBMCs. The chain employs TRBV9 and TRBJ2-5; 8 nucleotides match TRBD1. The CDR3: CASSGPLADRVQETQYF. DNA for the CDR3: TGTGCCAGCAGCGGACCCCTGGCGGACAGGGTCCAAGAGACCCAGTACTTC.